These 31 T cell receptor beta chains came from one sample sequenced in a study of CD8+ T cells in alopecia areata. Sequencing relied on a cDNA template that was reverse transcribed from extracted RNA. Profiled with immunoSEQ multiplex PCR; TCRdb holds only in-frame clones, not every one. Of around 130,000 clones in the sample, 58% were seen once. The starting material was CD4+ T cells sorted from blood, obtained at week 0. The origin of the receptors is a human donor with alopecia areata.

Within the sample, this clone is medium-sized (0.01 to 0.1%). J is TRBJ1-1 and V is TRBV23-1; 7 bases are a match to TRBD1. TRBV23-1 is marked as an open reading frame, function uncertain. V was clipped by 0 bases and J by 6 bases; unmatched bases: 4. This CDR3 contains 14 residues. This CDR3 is CASSQSGRGPEAFF. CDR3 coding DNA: TGCGCCAGCAGTCAATCGGGGAGGGGGCCTGAAGCTTTCTTT.

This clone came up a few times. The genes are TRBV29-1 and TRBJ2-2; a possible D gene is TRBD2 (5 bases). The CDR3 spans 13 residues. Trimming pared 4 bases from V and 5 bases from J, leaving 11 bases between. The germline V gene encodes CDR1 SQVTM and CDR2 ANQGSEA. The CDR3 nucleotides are TGCAGCGTTGGAGAGGGAATTACCGGGGAGCTGTTTTTT. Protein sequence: CSVGEGITGELFF.

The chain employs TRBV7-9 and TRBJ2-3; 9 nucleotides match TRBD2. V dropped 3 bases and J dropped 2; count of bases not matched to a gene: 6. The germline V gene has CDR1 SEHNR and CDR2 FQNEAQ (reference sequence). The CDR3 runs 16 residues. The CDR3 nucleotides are TGTGCCAGCAGCTTCCGGGCTAGCGGGACCACAGATACGCAGTATTTT. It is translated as CASSFRASGTTDTQYF.

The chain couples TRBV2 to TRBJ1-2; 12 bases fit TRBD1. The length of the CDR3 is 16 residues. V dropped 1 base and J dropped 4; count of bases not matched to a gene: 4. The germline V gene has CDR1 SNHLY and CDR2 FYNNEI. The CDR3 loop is CASSEGDRGLAYGYTF. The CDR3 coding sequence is TGTGCCAGCAGTGAAGGGGACAGGGGGCTCGCCTATGGCTACACCTTC.

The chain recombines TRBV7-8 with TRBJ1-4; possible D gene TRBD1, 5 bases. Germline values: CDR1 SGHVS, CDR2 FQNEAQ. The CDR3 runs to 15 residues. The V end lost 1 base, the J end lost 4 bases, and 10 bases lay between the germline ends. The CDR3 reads CASSLEGIGNEKLFF. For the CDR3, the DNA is TGTGCCAGCAGCTTAGAGGGGATTGGTAATGAAAAACTGTTTTTT.

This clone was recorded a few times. CDR3 residues: CASSLVEAGEAGEQYF. CDR3 sequence (DNA): TGCGCCAGCAGCTTGGTGGAGGCGGGAGAGGCGGGGGAGCAGTACTTC. The chain employs TRBV5-1 and TRBJ2-7; TRBD2 aligns across 7 bases. J lost 7 bases, V lost 0 bases, and 13 bases had no gene match. Germline CDR1 reads SGHRS; CDR2 reads YFSETQ. The CDR3 is made up of 16 amino acids.

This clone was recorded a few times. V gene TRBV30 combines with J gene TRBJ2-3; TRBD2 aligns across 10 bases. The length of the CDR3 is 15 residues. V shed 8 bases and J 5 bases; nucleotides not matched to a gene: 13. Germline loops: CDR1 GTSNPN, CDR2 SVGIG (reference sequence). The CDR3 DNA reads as TGTGCCCGCAAGTCGCTAGCGGGAGATGGAGATACGCAGTATTTT. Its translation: CARKSLAGDGDTQYF.

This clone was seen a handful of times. The CDR3, as DNA: TGTGCCAGCAGCGGACAGGGTACCGGGGAGCTGTTTTTT. Amino acids: CASSGQGTGELFF. V is TRBV25-1 and J is TRBJ2-2; 8 bases match TRBD1. CDR3 length: 13 residues. Germline loops: CDR1 MGHDK, CDR2 SYGVNS. Trimming cost V 6 bases and J 5 bases; bases outside gene matches: 2.

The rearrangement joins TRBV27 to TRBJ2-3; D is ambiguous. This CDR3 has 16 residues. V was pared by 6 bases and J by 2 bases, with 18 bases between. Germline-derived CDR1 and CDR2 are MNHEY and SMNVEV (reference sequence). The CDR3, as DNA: TGTGCCAGCAGCCCACGCCTCGACTGGTTCACAGATACGCAGTATTTT. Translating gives CASSPRLDWFTDTQYF.

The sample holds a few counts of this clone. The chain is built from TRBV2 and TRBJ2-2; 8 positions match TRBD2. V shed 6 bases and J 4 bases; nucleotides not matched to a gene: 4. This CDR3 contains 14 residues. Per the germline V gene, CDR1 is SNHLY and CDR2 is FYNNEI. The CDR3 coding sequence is TGTGCCAGCAGACCTAGCGGGTCCACCGGGGAGCTGTTTTTT. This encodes CASRPSGSTGELFF.

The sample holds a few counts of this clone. CDR3 sequence: CASSFSGGGEQYF. In nucleotides, the CDR3 is TGCGCCAGCAGCTTCTCGGGGGGCGGCGAGCAGTACTTC. The chain uses TRBV5-1 and TRBJ2-7; D possibly corresponds to TRBD2 (7 bases). V was pared by 2 bases and J by 6 bases, with 12 bases between. Per the germline V gene, CDR1 is SGHRS and CDR2 is YFSETQ. The CDR3 is 13 amino acids.

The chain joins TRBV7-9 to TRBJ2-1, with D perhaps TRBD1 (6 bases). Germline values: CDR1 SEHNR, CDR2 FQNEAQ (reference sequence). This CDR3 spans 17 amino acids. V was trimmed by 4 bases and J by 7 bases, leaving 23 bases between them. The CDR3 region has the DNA TGTGCCAGCAGCTGGCGGCGGTCCTTAGGGACAAGAAATGAGCAGTTCTTC. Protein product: CASSWRRSLGTRNEQFF.

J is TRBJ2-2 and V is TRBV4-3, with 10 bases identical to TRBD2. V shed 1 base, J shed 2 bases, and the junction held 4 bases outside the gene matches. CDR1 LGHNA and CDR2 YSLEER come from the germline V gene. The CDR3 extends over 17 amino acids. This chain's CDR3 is CASSQAPSGRNTGELFF. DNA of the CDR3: TGCGCCAGCAGCCAAGCCCCTAGCGGGAGAAACACCGGGGAGCTGTTTTTT.

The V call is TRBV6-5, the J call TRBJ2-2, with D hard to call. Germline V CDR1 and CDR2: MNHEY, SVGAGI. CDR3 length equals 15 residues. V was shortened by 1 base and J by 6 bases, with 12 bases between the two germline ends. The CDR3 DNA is TGTGCCAGCAGTTACTACGTGGCCGGGCCCGGGGAGCTGTTTTTT. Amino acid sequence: CASSYYVAGPGELFF.

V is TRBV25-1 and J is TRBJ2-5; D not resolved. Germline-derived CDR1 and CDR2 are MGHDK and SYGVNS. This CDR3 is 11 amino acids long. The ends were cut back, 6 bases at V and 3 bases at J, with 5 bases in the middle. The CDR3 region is CASRVEETQYF. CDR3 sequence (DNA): TGTGCCAGCAGGGTGGAAGAGACCCAGTACTTC. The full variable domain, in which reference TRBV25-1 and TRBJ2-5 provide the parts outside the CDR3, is EADIYQTPRYLVIGTGKKITLECSQTMGHDKMYWYQQDPGMELHLIHYSYGVNSTEKGDLSSESTVSRIRTEHFPLTLESARPSHTSQYLCASRVEETQYFGPGTRLLVL.

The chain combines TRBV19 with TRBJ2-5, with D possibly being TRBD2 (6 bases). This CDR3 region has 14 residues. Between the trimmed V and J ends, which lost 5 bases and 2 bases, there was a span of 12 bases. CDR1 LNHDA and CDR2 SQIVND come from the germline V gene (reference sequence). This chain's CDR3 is CASSPRLEQETQYF. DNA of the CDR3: TGTGCCAGTAGTCCCCGACTAGAACAAGAGACCCAGTACTTC. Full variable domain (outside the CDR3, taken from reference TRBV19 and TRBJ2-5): DGGITQSPKYLFRKEGQNVTLSCEQNLNHDAMYWYRQDPGQGLRLIYYSQIVNDFQKGDIAEGYSVSREKKESFPLTVTSAQKNPTAFYLCASSPRLEQETQYFGPGTRLLVL.

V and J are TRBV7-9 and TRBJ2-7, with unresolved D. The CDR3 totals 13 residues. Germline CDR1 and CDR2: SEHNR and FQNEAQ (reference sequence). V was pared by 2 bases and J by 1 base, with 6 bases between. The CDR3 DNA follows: TGTGCCAGCAGCTTACCCAATTCCTACGAGCAGTACTTC. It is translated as CASSLPNSYEQYF.

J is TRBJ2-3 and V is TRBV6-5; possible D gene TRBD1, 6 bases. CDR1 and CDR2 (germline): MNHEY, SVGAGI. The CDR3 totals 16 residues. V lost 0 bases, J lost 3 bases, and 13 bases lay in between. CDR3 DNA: TGTGCCAGCAGTTACTCTGGGGGCGTAGGGACAGATACGCAGTATTTT. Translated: CASSYSGGVGTDTQYF.

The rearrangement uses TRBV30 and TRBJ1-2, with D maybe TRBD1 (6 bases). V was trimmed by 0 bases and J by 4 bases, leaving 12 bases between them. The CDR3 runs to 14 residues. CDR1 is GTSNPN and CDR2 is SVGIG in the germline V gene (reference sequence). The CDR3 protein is CAWSVQGLVYGYTF. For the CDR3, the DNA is TGTGCCTGGAGTGTACAGGGCCTGGTCTATGGCTACACCTTC.

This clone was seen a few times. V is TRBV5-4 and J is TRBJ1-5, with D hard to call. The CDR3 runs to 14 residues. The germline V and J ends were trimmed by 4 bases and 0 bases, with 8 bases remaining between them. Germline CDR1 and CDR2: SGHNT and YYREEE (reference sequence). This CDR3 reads CASSQKDSNQPQHF. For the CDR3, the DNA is TGTGCCAGCAGCCAAAAAGATAGCAATCAGCCCCAGCATTTT. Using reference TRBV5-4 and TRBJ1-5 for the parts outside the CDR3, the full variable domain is ETGVTQSPTHLIKTRGQQVTLRCSSQSGHNTVSWYQQALGQGPQFIFQYYREEENGRGNFPPRFSGLQFPNYSSELNVNALELDDSALYLCASSQKDSNQPQHFGDGTRLSIL.

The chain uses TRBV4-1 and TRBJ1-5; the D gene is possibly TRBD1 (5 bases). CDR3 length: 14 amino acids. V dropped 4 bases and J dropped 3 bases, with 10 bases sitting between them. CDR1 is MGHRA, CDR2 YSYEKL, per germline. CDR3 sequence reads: CASSREGSNQPQHF. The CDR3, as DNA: TGCGCCAGCAGCCGGGAGGGGTCCAATCAGCCCCAGCATTTT.

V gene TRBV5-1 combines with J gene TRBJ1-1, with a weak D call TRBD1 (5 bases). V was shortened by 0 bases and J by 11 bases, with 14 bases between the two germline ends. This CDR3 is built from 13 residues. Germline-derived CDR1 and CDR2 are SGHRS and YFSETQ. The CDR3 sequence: CASSLEGSPVAFF. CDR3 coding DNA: TGCGCCAGCAGCTTGGAGGGGTCCCCTGTTGCTTTCTTT.

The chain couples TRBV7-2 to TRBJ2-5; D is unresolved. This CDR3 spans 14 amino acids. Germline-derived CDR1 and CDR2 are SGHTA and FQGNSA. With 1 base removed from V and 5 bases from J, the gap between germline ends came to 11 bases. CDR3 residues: CASSLGTSVETQYF. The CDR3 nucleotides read TGTGCCAGCAGCTTAGGGACCAGTGTGGAGACCCAGTACTTC.

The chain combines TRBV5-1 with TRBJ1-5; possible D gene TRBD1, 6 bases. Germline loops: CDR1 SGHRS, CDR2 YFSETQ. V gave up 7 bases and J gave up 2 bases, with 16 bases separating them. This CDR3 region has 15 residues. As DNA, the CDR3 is TGCGCCAGCCGGGAAATTTACAGGGGCAATCAGCCCCAGCATTTT. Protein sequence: CASREIYRGNQPQHF.

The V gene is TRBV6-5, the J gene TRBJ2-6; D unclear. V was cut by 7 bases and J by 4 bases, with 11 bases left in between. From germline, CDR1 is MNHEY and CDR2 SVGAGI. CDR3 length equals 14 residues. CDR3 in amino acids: CASTAVAGANVLTF. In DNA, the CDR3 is TGTGCCAGCACCGCTGTGGCCGGGGCCAACGTCCTGACTTTC.

In nucleotides, the CDR3 is TGTGCCAGCAGCCCCGGGACTAGCGGGAGAATGGGGACAGATACGCAGTATTTT. This gives the protein CASSPGTSGRMGTDTQYF. The gene calls are TRBV7-9 and TRBJ2-3; 14 bases line up with TRBD2. CDR1 is SEHNR and CDR2 is FQNEAQ in the germline V gene (reference sequence). The CDR3 is 18 amino acids. The trim removed 5 bases at V and 3 bases at J, leaving 10 bases unmatched.

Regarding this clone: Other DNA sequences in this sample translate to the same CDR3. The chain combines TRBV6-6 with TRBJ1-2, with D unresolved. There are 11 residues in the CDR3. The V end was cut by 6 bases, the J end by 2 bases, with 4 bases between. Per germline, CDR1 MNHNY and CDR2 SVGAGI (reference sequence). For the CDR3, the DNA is TGTGCCAGCAGGGTAAACTATGGCTACACCTTC. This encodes CASRVNYGYTF.

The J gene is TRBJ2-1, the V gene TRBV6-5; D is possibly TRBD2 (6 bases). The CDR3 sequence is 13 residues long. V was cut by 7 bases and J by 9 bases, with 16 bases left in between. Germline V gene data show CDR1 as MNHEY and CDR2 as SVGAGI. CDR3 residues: CASNLERATEQFF. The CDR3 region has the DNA TGTGCCAGCAATCTTGAGCGGGCCACTGAGCAGTTCTTC.

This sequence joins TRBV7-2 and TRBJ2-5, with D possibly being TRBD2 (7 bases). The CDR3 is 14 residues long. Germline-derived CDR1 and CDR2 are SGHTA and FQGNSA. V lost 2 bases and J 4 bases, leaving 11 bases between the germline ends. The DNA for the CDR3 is TGTGCCAGCAGCTTATCGGGGGGCACAGAGACCCAGTACTTC. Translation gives CASSLSGGTETQYF.

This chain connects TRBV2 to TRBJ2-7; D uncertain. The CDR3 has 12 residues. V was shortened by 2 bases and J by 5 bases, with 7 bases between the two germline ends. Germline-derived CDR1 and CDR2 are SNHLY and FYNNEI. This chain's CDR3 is CASSELVNEQYF. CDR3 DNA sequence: TGTGCCAGCAGTGAACTAGTGAACGAGCAGTACTTC.

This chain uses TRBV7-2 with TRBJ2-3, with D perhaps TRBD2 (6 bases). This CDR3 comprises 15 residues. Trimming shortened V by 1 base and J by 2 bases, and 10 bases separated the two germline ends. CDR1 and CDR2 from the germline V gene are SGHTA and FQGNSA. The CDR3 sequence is CASSLVSGLTDTQYF. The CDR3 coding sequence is TGTGCCAGCAGCTTAGTTTCGGGACTCACAGATACGCAGTATTTT. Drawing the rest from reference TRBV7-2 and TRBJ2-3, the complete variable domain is GAGVSQSPSNKVTEKGKDVELRCDPISGHTALYWYRQSLGQGLEFLIYFQGNSAPDKSGLPSDRFSAERTGGSVSTLTIQRTQQEDSAVYLCASSLVSGLTDTQYFGPGTRLTVL.